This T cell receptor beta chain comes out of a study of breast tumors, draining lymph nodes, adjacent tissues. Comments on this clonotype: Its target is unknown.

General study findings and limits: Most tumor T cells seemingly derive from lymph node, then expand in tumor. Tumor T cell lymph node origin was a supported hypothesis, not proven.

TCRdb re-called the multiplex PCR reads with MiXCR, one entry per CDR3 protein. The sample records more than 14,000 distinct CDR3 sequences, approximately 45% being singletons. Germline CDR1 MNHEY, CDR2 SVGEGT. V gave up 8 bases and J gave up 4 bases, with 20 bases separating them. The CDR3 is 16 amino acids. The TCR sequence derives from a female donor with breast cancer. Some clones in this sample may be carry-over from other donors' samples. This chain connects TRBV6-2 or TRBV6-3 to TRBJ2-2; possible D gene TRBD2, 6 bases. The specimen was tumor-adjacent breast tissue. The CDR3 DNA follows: TGTGCCAGCCGGATTAGCGGTCACGGGGCCACCGGGGAGCTGTTTTTT. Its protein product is CASRISGHGATGELFF.